A single sample gave rise to the 14 T cell receptor beta chains below, sequenced in a study of blood T cells in healthy people across ages. A second PCR of roughly 6 to 12 cycles used a sample-barcoded 5' primer and a J-beta primer mix. MiXCR, applied by TCRdb to the 5' RACE reads, yields one record per CDR3 protein. The table lists roughly 570,000 distinct CDR3 sequences, about 25% of them singletons. The specimen was blood. The source is a woman in her sixties or seventies in good health.

This clonotype has only a few counts. The chain links TRBV12-3 or TRBV12-4 to TRBJ1-1; unclear D gene. The germline V and J ends were trimmed by 3 bases and 4 bases, with 12 bases remaining between them. The CDR3 is 14 residues long. The DNA for the CDR3 is TGTGCCAGCAGTTTCGGAGGAAGTCGCACTGAAGCTTTCTTT. Amino acids: CASSFGGSRTEAFF.

The genes are TRBV7-9 and TRBJ2-3; no firm D call. Trimming pared 1 base from V and 5 bases from J, leaving 7 bases between. The V gene's germline CDR1 is SEHNR and CDR2 FQNEAQ (reference sequence). This CDR3 has 13 residues. The CDR3 nucleotides are TGTGCCAGCAGCTTAGTAAAGGAAGATACGCAGTATTTT. Translation gives CASSLVKEDTQYF.

The J gene is TRBJ2-1, the V gene TRBV20-1, with TRBD2 matching over 9 bases. This CDR3 is built from 14 residues. CDR1 and CDR2 (germline): DFQATT, SNEGSKA (reference sequence). The J segment lost 1 base and the V segment lost 6 bases, leaving 4 bases of the junction unmatched. CDR3 DNA: TGCAGTGCCTGGACTAGCGAGTCCTACAATGAGCAGTTCTTC. As protein: CSAWTSESYNEQFF.

The sample holds a few counts of this clonotype. The chain carries TRBV29-1 and TRBJ2-5; TRBD2 matches at 8 bases. V was clipped by 5 bases and J by 2 bases; unmatched bases: 4. The CDR3 loop spans 13 amino acids. Germline V gene data show CDR1 as SQVTM and CDR2 as ANQGSEA. The CDR3 region has the DNA TGCAGCGTTTCCCGGGGGGGACAAGAGACCCAGTACTTC. It codes for CSVSRGGQETQYF.

This clonotype has just a few counts. The J gene is TRBJ2-5, the V gene TRBV19, with a weak D call TRBD2 (6 bases). The ends were cut back, 6 bases at V and 5 bases at J, with 13 bases in the middle. Germline V CDR1 and CDR2: LNHDA, SQIVND (reference sequence). The CDR3 runs 13 residues. The CDR3 sequence is CASSTDSGETQYF. The CDR3 nucleotides read TGTGCCAGTAGCACCGACAGCGGGGAGACCCAGTACTTC.

The CDR3 region has the DNA TGTGCCAGCGAGAAGGGGGTCCAGGCAACTAATGAAAAACTGTTTTTT. It codes for CASEKGVQATNEKLFF. V and J are TRBV12-3 or TRBV12-4 and TRBJ1-4; D might be TRBD1 (6 bases). The CDR3 loop spans 16 amino acids. With 8 bases removed from V and 0 bases from J, the gap between germline ends came to 16 bases.

This clonotype has a handful of counts. V is TRBV29-1 and J is TRBJ1-2; D unclear. The germline V gene has CDR1 SQVTM and CDR2 ANQGSEA. Trimming pared 0 bases from V and 7 bases from J, leaving 9 bases between. The CDR3 runs 12 residues. CDR3 region: CSVEDHVVGYTF. The CDR3 DNA follows: TGCAGCGTTGAAGACCACGTGGTTGGCTACACCTTC.

This clonotype turned up a few times. A read error may account for a junction end that differs from germline. The gene calls are TRBV7-8 and TRBJ1-5, with 7 bases lining up with TRBD1. The CDR3 length is 16 residues. CDR1 is SGHVS, CDR2 FQNEAQ, per germline. CDR3 sequence (DNA): TGTGCCAGCAGCGCACAGGGGTCCTATAGCAATCAGTCCCAGCATTTT. Encoded protein: CASSAQGSYSNQSQHF.

The rearrangement uses TRBV7-2 and TRBJ1-3; a possible D gene is TRBD1 (6 bases). Deletions cut 2 bases from V and 4 bases from J, with 15 bases between. CDR3 length: 16 residues. Germline V lookup: CDR1 SGHTA, CDR2 FQGNSA. The CDR3 here is CASSLMGAPVGNTIYF. CDR3 DNA: TGTGCCAGCAGCTTAATGGGGGCTCCTGTGGGAAACACCATATATTTT.

This clonotype was counted only a few times. This chain joins TRBV6-5 and TRBJ1-5; TRBD1 matches at 7 bases. Germline assignment: CDR1 MNHEY and CDR2 SVGAGI. The CDR3 length is 15 residues. The V gene end was trimmed by 6 bases and the J gene end by 0 bases; junction bases not matched to a gene: 5. CDR3 amino acids: CASRLDRVSNQPQHF. CDR3 in DNA: TGTGCCAGCAGACTCGACAGGGTTAGCAATCAGCCCCAGCATTTT.

This clonotype was recorded a few times. The chain joins TRBV29-1 to TRBJ2-5, with D perhaps TRBD1 or TRBD2 (5 bases each). This CDR3 is 13 amino acids long. Deletions cut 6 bases from V and 0 bases from J, with 11 bases between. Germline V gives CDR1 SQVTM, CDR2 ANQGSEA. The CDR3 DNA reads as TGCAGCGTAGCCGGGACGAACCAAGAGACCCAGTACTTC. It is translated as CSVAGTNQETQYF.

A note on this clonotype: The junction does not match germline at one end; this may be a read error. The J gene is TRBJ2-2, the V gene TRBV5-1; D might be TRBD2 (6 bases). The V gene's germline CDR1 is SGHRS and CDR2 YFSETQ. The CDR3 runs 15 residues. The DNA for the CDR3 is TGCGCCAGCAGCTTAGGACTTATGAACACCGGGGGGCTGTTTTTT. This sequence encodes CASSLGLMNTGGLFF.

Comments on this clonotype: A much larger clone differs by one base, so this may be a read error. The CDR3 coding sequence is TGCAGTGCTAGATTCCCTAGGTGGAACACAGATACGCAGCATTTT. Translation: CSARFPRWNTDTQHF. V gene TRBV20-1 combines with J gene TRBJ2-3; no clear D. The assigned J gene may be wrong: the sequence end matches TRBJ1-5 better. The CDR3 extends over 15 amino acids. Germline loops: CDR1 DFQATT, CDR2 SNEGSKA (reference sequence).

V is TRBV7-9 and J is TRBJ2-5, with 9 bases aligning to TRBD1. The J call could be wrong; TRBJ2-7 is a better fit for the DNA end. There are 15 residues in the CDR3. Germline lookup yields CDR1 SEHNR and CDR2 FQNEAQ (reference sequence). The CDR3 coding sequence is TGTGCCAGCAGCCGGACAGGGGCCCGCTCCTACGAGCAGTACTTC. Protein sequence: CASSRTGARSYEQYF.